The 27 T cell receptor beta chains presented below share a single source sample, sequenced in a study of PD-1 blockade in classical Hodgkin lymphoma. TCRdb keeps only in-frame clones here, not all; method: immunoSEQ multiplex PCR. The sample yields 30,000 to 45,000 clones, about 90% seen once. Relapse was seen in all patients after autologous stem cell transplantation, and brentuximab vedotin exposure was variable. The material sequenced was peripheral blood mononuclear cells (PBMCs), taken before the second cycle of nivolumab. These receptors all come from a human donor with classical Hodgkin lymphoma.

This chain's CDR3 is CASSLLLAGGYGTDTQYF. The CDR3 nucleotides read TGTGCCAGCAGCTTATTACTAGCGGGAGGTTATGGTACAGATACGCAGTATTTT. The chain has TRBV7-6 and TRBJ2-3, with 12 positions matching TRBD2. V was clipped by 2 bases and J by 3 bases; unmatched bases: 9. Germline V gives CDR1 SGHVS, CDR2 FNYEAQ. The CDR3 is 18 amino acids.

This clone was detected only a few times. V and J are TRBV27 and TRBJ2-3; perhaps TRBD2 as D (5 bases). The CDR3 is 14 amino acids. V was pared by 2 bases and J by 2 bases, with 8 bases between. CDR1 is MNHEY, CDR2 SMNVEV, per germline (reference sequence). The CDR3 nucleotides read TGTGCCAGCAGTTTAAGGGAGTACACAGATACGCAGTATTTT. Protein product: CASSLREYTDTQYF.

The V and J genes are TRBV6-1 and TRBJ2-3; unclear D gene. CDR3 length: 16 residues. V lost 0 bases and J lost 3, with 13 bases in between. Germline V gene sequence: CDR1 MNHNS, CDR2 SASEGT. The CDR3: CASSEARSLRTDTQYF. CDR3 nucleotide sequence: TGTGCCAGCAGTGAAGCGCGAAGCCTTCGGACAGATACGCAGTATTTT.

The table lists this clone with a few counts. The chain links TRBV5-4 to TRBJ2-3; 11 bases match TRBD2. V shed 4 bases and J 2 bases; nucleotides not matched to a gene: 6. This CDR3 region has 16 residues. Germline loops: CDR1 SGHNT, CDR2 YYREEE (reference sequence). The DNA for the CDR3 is TGTGCCAGCAGCCGTGGACTAGCGGGCGTCACAGATACGCAGTATTTT. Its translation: CASSRGLAGVTDTQYF.

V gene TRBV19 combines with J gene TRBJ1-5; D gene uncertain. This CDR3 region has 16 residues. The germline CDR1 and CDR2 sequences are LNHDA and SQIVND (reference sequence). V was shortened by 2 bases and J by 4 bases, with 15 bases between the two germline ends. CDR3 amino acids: CASSITRRRENQPQHF. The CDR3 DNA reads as TGTGCCAGTAGTATAACTCGTAGGAGGGAAAATCAGCCCCAGCATTTT.

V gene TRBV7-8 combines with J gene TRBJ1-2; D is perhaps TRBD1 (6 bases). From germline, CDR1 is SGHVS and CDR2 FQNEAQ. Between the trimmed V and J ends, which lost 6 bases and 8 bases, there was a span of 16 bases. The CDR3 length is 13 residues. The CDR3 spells CASRSRQAGGYTF. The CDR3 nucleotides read TGTGCCAGCAGATCCCGACAGGCCGGGGGCTACACCTTC.

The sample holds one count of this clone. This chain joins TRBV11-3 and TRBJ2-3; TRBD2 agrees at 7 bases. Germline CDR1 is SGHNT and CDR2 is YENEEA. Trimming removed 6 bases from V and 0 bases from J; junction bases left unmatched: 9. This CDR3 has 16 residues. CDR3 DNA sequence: TGTGCCAGCAGTTTCGCCCCTAGCGGTAGCACAGATACGCAGTATTTT. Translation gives CASSFAPSGSTDTQYF. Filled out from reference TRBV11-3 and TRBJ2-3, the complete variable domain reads EAGVVQSPRYKIIEKKQPVAFWCNPISGHNTLYWYLQNLGQGPELLIRYENEEAVDDSQLPKDRFSAERLKGVDSTLKIQPAELGDSAVYLCASSFAPSGSTDTQYFGPGTRLTVL.

The CDR3 sequence is CASSLRQTQPYEQYF. CDR3 coding DNA: TGTGCCAGCAGCTTACGACAAACCCAACCCTACGAGCAGTACTTC. V and J are TRBV5-8 and TRBJ2-5, with D unresolved. TRBJ2-7 explains the end of the DNA better; the J call may be wrong. Germline CDR1 reads SGHTS; CDR2 reads YDEGEE. The CDR3 runs to 15 residues.

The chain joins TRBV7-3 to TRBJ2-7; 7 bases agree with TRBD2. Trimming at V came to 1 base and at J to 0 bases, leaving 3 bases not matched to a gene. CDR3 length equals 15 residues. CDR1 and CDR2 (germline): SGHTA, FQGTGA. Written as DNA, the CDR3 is TGTGCCAGCAGCTTAATTAGCGGGCCCTCCTACGAGCAGTACTTC. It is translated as CASSLISGPSYEQYF.

The CDR3 protein is CASSTQGGPYEQYF. The DNA of the CDR3 is TGTGCCAGCAGCACACAGGGGGGACCGTACGAGCAGTACTTC. The V gene is TRBV11-2, the J gene TRBJ2-7, with 8 bases matching TRBD1. With 5 bases clipped from V and 4 bases from J, the junction kept 7 bases outside the gene matches. The CDR3 is 14 residues long. Germline-derived CDR1 and CDR2 are SGHAT and FQNNGV.

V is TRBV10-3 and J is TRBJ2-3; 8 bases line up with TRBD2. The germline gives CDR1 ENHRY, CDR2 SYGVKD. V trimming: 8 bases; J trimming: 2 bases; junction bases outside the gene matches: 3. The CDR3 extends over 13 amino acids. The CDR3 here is CAILAGNTDTQYF. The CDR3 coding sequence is TGTGCCATCCTAGCGGGCAACACAGATACGCAGTATTTT.

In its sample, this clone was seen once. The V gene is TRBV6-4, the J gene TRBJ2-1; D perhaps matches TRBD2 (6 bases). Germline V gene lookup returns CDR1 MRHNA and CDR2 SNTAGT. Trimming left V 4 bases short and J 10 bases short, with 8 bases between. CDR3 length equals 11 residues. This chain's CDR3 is CASSAGGEQFF. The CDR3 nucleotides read TGTGCCAGCAGTGCCGGGGGAGAGCAGTTCTTC.

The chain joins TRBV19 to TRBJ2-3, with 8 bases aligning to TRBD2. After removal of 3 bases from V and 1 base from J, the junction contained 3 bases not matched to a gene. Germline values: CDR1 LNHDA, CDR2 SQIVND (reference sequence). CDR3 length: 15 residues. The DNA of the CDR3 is TGTGCCAGTAGTATCATCGGGGGGGGCACAGATACGCAGTATTTT. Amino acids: CASSIIGGGTDTQYF.

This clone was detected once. The CDR3 region has the DNA TGTGCCACCTCCCAGGGACAGGGGGCCTTAGGAAATGAGCAGTTCTTC. Translated, it gives CATSQGQGALGNEQFF. The chain joins TRBV9 to TRBJ2-1; 12 nucleotides align to TRBD1. V lost 9 bases and J lost 7; bases outside the gene matches: 14. There are 16 residues in the CDR3. From germline, CDR1 is SGDLS and CDR2 YYNGEE.

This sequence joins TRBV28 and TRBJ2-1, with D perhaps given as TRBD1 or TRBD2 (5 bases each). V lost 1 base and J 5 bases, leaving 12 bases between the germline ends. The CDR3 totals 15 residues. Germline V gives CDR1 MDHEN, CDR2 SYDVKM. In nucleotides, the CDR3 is TGTGCCAGCAGTTTATTTGAGGGGCTCAACAATGAGCAGTTCTTC. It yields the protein CASSLFEGLNNEQFF.

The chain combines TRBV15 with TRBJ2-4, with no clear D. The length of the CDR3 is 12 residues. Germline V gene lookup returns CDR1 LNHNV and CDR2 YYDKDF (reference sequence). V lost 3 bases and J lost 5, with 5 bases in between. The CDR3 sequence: CATSSGQNIQYF. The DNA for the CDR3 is TGTGCCACCAGCAGTGGACAAAACATTCAGTACTTC.

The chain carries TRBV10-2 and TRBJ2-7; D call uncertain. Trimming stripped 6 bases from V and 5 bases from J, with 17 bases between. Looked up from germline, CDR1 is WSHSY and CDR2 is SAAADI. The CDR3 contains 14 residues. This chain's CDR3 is CASSQVSPRNEQYF. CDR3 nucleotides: TGCGCCAGCAGCCAGGTATCCCCCCGGAACGAGCAGTACTTC.

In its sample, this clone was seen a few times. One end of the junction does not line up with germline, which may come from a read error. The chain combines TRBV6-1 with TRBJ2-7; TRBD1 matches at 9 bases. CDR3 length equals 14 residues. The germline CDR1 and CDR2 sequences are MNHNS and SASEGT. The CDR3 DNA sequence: TGTGCCACCAGTGAACCGGGACAGGGATACGAGCAGTACTTC. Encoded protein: CATSEPGQGYEQYF.

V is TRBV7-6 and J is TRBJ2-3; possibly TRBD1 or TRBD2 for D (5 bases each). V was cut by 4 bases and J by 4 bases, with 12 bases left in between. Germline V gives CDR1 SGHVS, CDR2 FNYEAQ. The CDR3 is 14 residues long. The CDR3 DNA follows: TGTGCCAGCAGCTCCGGGACCGGTTCAGATACGCAGTATTTT. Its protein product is CASSSGTGSDTQYF.

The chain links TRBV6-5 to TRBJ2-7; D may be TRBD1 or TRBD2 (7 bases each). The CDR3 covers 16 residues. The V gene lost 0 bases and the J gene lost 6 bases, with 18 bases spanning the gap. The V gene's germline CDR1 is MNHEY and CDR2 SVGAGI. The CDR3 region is CASSYSGRGLVFEQYF. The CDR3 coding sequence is TGTGCCAGCAGTTACTCGGGGAGGGGGCTAGTGTTCGAGCAGTACTTC.

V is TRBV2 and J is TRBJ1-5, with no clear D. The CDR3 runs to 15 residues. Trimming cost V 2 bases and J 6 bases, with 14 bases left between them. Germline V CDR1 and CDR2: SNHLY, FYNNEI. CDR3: CASSETLPGSQPQHF. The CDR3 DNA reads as TGTGCCAGCAGTGAAACCCTTCCAGGCAGTCAGCCCCAGCATTTT.

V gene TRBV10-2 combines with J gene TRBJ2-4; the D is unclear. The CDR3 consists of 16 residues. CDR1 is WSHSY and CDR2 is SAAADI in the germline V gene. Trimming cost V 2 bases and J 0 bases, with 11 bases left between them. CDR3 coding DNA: TGCGCCAGCAGTGAGAGGGCTAAGCTAGCCAAAAACATTCAGTACTTC. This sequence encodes CASSERAKLAKNIQYF.

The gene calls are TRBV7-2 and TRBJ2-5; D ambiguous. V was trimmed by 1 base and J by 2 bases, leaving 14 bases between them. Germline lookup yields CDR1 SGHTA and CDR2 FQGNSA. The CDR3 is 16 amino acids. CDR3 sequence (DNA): TGTGCCAGCAGCTTAGAGGTTGGGTCCTTGCAAGAGACCCAGTACTTC. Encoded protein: CASSLEVGSLQETQYF.

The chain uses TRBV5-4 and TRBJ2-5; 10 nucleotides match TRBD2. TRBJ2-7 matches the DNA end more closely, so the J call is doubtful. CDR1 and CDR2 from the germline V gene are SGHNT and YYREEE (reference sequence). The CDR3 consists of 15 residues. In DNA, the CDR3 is TGTGCCAGCAGCTCGACTAGCGGGTTCTCCTACGAGCAGTACTTC. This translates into CASSSTSGFSYEQYF.

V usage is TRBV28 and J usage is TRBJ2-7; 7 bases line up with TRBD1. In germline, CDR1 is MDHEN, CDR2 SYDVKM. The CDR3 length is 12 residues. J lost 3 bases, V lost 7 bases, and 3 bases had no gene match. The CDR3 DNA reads TGTGCCAGCACGGACAGGAACTACGAGCAGTACTTC. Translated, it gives CASTDRNYEQYF.

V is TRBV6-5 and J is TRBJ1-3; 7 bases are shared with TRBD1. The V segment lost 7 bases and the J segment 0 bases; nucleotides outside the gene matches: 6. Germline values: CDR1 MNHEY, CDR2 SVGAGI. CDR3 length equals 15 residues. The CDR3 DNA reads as TGTGCCAGCACTGACCAGGGGGTCTCTGGAAACACCATATATTTT. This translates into CASTDQGVSGNTIYF.

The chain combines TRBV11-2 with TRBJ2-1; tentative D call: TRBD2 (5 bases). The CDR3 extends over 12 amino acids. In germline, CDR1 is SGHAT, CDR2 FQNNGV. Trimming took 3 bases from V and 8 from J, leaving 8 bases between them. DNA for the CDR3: TGTGCCAGCAGCTTTTCCGGGGATGAGCAGTTCTTC. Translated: CASSFSGDEQFF.